A single sample gave rise to the 22 T cell receptor beta chains below, sequenced in a study of blood T cell repertoires in COVID-19. This table comes from immunoSEQ multiplex PCR, and its TCRdb copy is limited to in-frame clones, with some not included. The sample gives roughly 350,000 clones, 88% of which show up once; 4% is in the top ten. The sample consisted of peripheral blood. Receptors originate from a woman between 50 and 59 years old with active or convalescent COVID-19.

The chain recombines TRBV11-3 with TRBJ2-7; TRBD1 agrees at 8 bases. The CDR3 covers 14 residues. V dropped 5 bases and J dropped 1; count of bases not matched to a gene: 4. CDR1 SGHNT and CDR2 YENEEA come from the germline V gene. In nucleotides, the CDR3 is TGTGCCAGCAGCCGGACAGGGTTATCCTACGAGCAGTACTTC. This translates into CASSRTGLSYEQYF.

The chain joins TRBV6-2 or TRBV6-3 to TRBJ2-3; D is unresolved. This CDR3 has 16 residues. Per germline, CDR1 MNHEY and CDR2 SVGEGT. V was clipped by 0 bases and J by 2 bases, with 12 bases between them. The CDR3 DNA sequence: TGTGCCAGCAGTTACTCTTTTAGTAATCCCACAGATACGCAGTATTTT. Translated: CASSYSFSNPTDTQYF.

This chain links TRBV7-2 with TRBJ2-2; D remains unclear. This CDR3 spans 15 amino acids. Germline V gene sequence: CDR1 SGHTA, CDR2 FQGNSA. V was pared by 2 bases and J by 0 bases, with 7 bases between. The DNA for the CDR3 is TGTGCCAGCAGCTTATTCGTTGCGAACACCGGGGAGCTGTTTTTT. Residues: CASSLFVANTGELFF.

V is TRBV20-1 and J is TRBJ1-4; TRBD1 aligns across 7 bases. The CDR3 covers 13 residues. Germline V gives CDR1 DFQATT, CDR2 SNEGSKA (reference sequence). Unmatched junction bases numbered 6, after V lost 3 bases and J lost 8 bases. The CDR3 region has the DNA TGCAGTGCTAGTCAGGGGGTGAGGGAAAAACTGTTTTTT. The encoded protein is CSASQGVREKLFF.

This clone was counted once. The chain links TRBV7-3 to TRBJ1-4, with D possibly matching TRBD1 (6 bases). The CDR3 is 14 amino acids. Germline assignment: CDR1 SGHTA and CDR2 FQGTGA. Trimming stripped 0 bases from V and 6 bases from J, with 8 bases between. The CDR3 DNA reads TGTGCCAGCAGCTTAACCAGGGGAGATGAAAAACTGTTTTTT. Protein sequence: CASSLTRGDEKLFF. Complete variable domain (other parts from reference TRBV7-3 and TRBJ1-4): GAGVSQTPSNKVTEKGKYVELRCDPISGHTALYWYRQSLGQGPEFLIYFQGTGAADDSGLPNDRFFAVRPEGSVSTLKIQRTERGDSAVYLCASSLTRGDEKLFFGSGTQLSVL.

The J gene is TRBJ2-2, the V gene TRBV19, with TRBD2 identical over 11 bases. From germline, CDR1 is LNHDA and CDR2 SQIVND (reference sequence). V was clipped by 7 bases and J by 6 bases; unmatched bases: 7. This CDR3 has 15 residues. The CDR3 DNA sequence: TGTGCCAGTAAGGGACTAGCGGAGTACCCCGGGGAGCTGTTTTTT. As protein: CASKGLAEYPGELFF. The entire variable domain, with the rest obtained from reference TRBV19 and TRBJ2-2, is as follows: DGGITQSPKYLFRKEGQNVTLSCEQNLNHDAMYWYRQDPGQGLRLIYYSQIVNDFQKGDIAEGYSVSREKKESFPLTVTSAQKNPTAFYLCASKGLAEYPGELFFGEGSRLTVL.

Written as DNA, the CDR3 is TGTGCCTGGGGTATGTGGGAGAAAGAGACCCAGTACTTC. It encodes CAWGMWEKETQYF. The rearrangement links TRBV30 to TRBJ2-5; the D gene is possibly TRBD2 (5 bases). The germline V and J ends were trimmed by 5 bases and 3 bases, with 13 bases remaining between them. Germline V lookup: CDR1 GTSNPN, CDR2 SVGIG (reference sequence). The CDR3 contains 13 residues.

Note on this clone: In the same sample, other DNA sequences code for this CDR3. The chain employs TRBV4-3 and TRBJ1-4, with TRBD1 matching over 7 bases. Per germline, CDR1 LGHNA and CDR2 YSLEER. This CDR3 is built from 14 residues. Unmatched junction bases numbered 1, after V lost 1 base and J lost 5 bases. The CDR3 coding sequence is TGCGCCAGCAGCCAAGGACAGGGAAATGAAAAACTGTTTTTT. Amino acid sequence: CASSQGQGNEKLFF.

The V gene is TRBV19, the J gene TRBJ1-2, with D maybe TRBD1 (6 bases). The CDR3 consists of 12 residues. Trimming left V 4 bases short and J 4 bases short, with 7 bases between. Germline V gene data show CDR1 as LNHDA and CDR2 as SQIVND (reference sequence). DNA for the CDR3: TGTGCCAGTAGTAGGACAGCCTATGGCTACACCTTC. This gives the protein CASSRTAYGYTF. Supplemented by reference TRBV19 and TRBJ1-2, the full variable domain reads DGGITQSPKYLFRKEGQNVTLSCEQNLNHDAMYWYRQDPGQGLRLIYYSQIVNDFQKGDIAEGYSVSREKKESFPLTVTSAQKNPTAFYLCASSRTAYGYTFGSGTRLTVV.

J is TRBJ1-1 and V is TRBV10-3; D remains ambiguous. There are 12 residues in the CDR3. V lost 6 bases and J 3 bases, leaving 8 bases between the germline ends. Germline V lookup: CDR1 ENHRY, CDR2 SYGVKD. The chain's CDR3 is CAISTRDTEAFF. CDR3 DNA: TGTGCCATCAGCACCCGGGACACTGAAGCTTTCTTT.

This clone was found once. The chain joins TRBV7-9 to TRBJ2-1, with 10 nucleotides matching TRBD2. The CDR3 runs 14 residues. The V gene's germline CDR1 is SEHNR and CDR2 FQNEAQ (reference sequence). V lost 6 bases, J lost 4 bases, and 3 bases stayed unmatched. This chain's CDR3 is CASSIAGGYNEQFF. The CDR3 bases are TGTGCCAGCAGTATAGCGGGGGGATACAATGAGCAGTTCTTC.

V and J are TRBV27 and TRBJ2-5; unclear D gene. The CDR3 length is 13 residues. From germline, CDR1 is MNHEY and CDR2 SMNVEV (reference sequence). V gave up 5 bases and J gave up 2 bases, with 9 bases separating them. CDR3 in amino acids: CASSPRTQETQYF. CDR3 nucleotide sequence: TGTGCCAGCAGTCCACGAACTCAAGAGACCCAGTACTTC.

The chain carries TRBV5-5 and TRBJ2-1, with TRBD2 matching 11 bases. This CDR3 contains 18 residues. Looked up from germline, CDR1 is SGHKS and CDR2 is YYEKEE (reference sequence). With V trimmed by 2 bases and J by 9 bases, 16 bases remained unmatched. CDR3 in amino acids: CASSLSLAGAPPVSEQFF. The CDR3 coding sequence is TGTGCCAGCAGCTTATCACTAGCGGGGGCCCCTCCGGTTTCTGAGCAGTTCTTC. Supplemented by reference TRBV5-5 and TRBJ2-1, the full variable domain reads DAGVTQSPTHLIKTRGQQVTLRCSPISGHKSVSWYQQVLGQGPQFIFQYYEKEERGRGNFPDRFSARQFPNYSSELNVNALLLGDSALYLCASSLSLAGAPPVSEQFFGPGTRLTVL.

V usage is TRBV3-1 (or the pseudogene TRBV3-2) and J usage is TRBJ2-7; TRBD1 matches 8 bases. The CDR3 runs 14 residues. CDR1 and CDR2 (germline): LGHDT, YNNKEL (reference sequence). Germline trimming cut 4 bases from V and 3 bases from J; bases unmatched to any gene: 5. CDR3 coding DNA: TGTGCCAGCAGCCGAATGGACAGGGTCTACGAGCAGTACTTC. This gives the protein CASSRMDRVYEQYF.

The gene calls are TRBV27 and TRBJ2-7; a weak D match, TRBD1 (5 bases). CDR3 size: 12 residues. V lost 2 bases, J lost 6 bases, and 8 bases lay in between. Germline V gene lookup returns CDR1 MNHEY and CDR2 SMNVEV (reference sequence). The CDR3 DNA reads as TGTGCCAGCAGTTTAATAAGGGGCGAGCAGTACTTC. Its translation: CASSLIRGEQYF.

The sample holds one count of this clone. The chain has TRBV27 and TRBJ1-1; no clear D. CDR3 size: 13 residues. Trimming took off 3 bases at V and 1 base at J, with 6 bases between the two ends. Germline lookup yields CDR1 MNHEY and CDR2 SMNVEV (reference sequence). CDR3 in DNA: TGTGCCAGCAGTTTGGTAGAGAACACTGAAGCTTTCTTT. Its translation is CASSLVENTEAFF.

CDR3 residues: CASSNGQVYNQPQHF. The DNA for the CDR3 is TGTGCCAGCAGCAACGGACAGGTTTACAATCAGCCCCAGCATTTT. The V gene is TRBV7-2, the J gene TRBJ1-5; 7 nucleotides line up with TRBD1. The length of the CDR3 is 15 residues. The junction had 7 bases not matched to a gene; V was cut back by 5 bases and J by 3 bases. Germline CDR1 and CDR2: SGHTA and FQGNSA.

This chain joins TRBV18 and TRBJ2-7; 8 bases match TRBD2. Unmatched junction bases numbered 11, after V lost 5 bases and J lost 5 bases. Looked up from germline, CDR1 is KGHSH and CDR2 is LQKENI. CDR3 length: 15 residues. The CDR3 region has the DNA TGTGCCAGCTCAATAACTAGCGGCCCGGGCGACGAGCAGTACTTC. It yields the protein CASSITSGPGDEQYF.

The chain couples TRBV4-2 to TRBJ2-1; a possible D gene is TRBD1 (6 bases). The germline V gene encodes CDR1 LGHNA and CDR2 YNFKEQ. CDR3 size: 15 residues. Trimming removed 0 bases from V and 3 bases from J, with 9 bases in between. CDR3 nucleotide sequence: TGTGCCAGCAGCCAAGATCCAGGGGACTACAATGAGCAGTTCTTC. It yields the protein CASSQDPGDYNEQFF.

This chain connects TRBV5-4 to TRBJ2-3; possibly TRBD2 for D (5 bases). CDR3 length: 13 amino acids. V was clipped by 4 bases and J by 2 bases, with 8 bases between them. CDR1 is SGHNT and CDR2 is YYREEE in the germline V gene (reference sequence). The CDR3 DNA sequence: TGTGCCAGCAGCCCCGGGGACACAGATACGCAGTATTTT. Translated, it gives CASSPGDTDTQYF.

CDR3 bases: TGTGCCAGCAGCGGTGGACAGGGGGGCACCGGGGAGCTGTTTTTT. Residues: CASSGGQGGTGELFF. V is TRBV9 and J is TRBJ2-2, with TRBD1 matching over 10 bases. The CDR3 is 15 residues long. The germline V gene has CDR1 SGDLS and CDR2 YYNGEE. The V and J ends lost 3 bases and 4 bases, in that order; junction bases with no gene match: 3. Full variable domain (missing parts from reference TRBV9 and TRBJ2-2): DSGVTQTPKHLITATGQRVTLRCSPRSGDLSVYWYQQSLDQGLQFLIQYYNGEERAKGNILERFSAQQFPDLHSELNLSSLELGDSALYFCASSGGQGGTGELFFGEGSRLTVL.

This chain links TRBV30 with TRBJ1-3; the D gene is possibly TRBD1 (5 bases). The germline gives CDR1 GTSNPN, CDR2 SVGIG (reference sequence). V lost 0 bases and J lost 2, with 11 bases in between. The CDR3 has 15 residues. In nucleotides, the CDR3 is TGTGCCTGGAGTGTAGGAACCAGGGCTGGAAACACCATATATTTT. The encoded protein is CAWSVGTRAGNTIYF.